The 2 T cell receptor beta chains given below trace back to one sample, sequenced in a study of graft-versus-host responses after intestinal transplantation. Antigens of these TCRs are unknown. Profiled with immunoSEQ multiplex PCR; TCRdb holds only in-frame clones, not every one. Here the sample spans about 90,000 clones, roughly 93% being singletons. Here the sequenced sample was unstimulated CD8+ T cells sorted from spleen or lymph node cells, taken before transplant. These receptors were collected from a human donor who was the organ donor for an intestinal transplant.

This rearrangement joins TRBV7-3 to TRBJ2-1; D possibly corresponds to TRBD1 (5 bases). The CDR3 is 14 residues long. Looked up from germline, CDR1 is SGHTA and CDR2 is FQGTGA. With 5 bases removed from V and 9 bases from J, the gap between germline ends came to 17 bases. The CDR3 nucleotides are TGTGCCAGCAGCAGGACCGCGCCTAGGGGTGAGCAGTTCTTC. This sequence encodes CASSRTAPRGEQFF.

The rearrangement joins TRBV19 to TRBJ2-7; TRBD1 matches 7 bases. The V and J ends lost 5 bases and 0 bases, in that order; junction bases with no gene match: 7. Germline loops: CDR1 LNHDA, CDR2 SQIVND (reference sequence). This CDR3 is built from 15 residues. In DNA form, the CDR3 reads TGTGCCAGTAGTTCAACGGGACAGTCCTCCTACGAGCAGTACTTC. Its protein product is CASSSTGQSSYEQYF.